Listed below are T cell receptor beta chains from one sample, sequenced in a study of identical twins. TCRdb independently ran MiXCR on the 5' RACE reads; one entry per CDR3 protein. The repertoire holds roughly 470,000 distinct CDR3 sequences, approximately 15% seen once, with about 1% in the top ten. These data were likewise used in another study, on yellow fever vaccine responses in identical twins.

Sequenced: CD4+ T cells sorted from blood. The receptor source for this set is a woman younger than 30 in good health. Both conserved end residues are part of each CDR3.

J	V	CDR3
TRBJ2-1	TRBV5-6	CASSFQTSKRTYNEQFF
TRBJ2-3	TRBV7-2	CASSLGLGGPDTQYF
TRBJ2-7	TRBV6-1	CASRDRVDSYEQYF
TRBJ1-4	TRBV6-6	CASSYGGNEKLFF
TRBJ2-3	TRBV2	CASLKALADTQYF
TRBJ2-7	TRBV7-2	CASSFSEQFTYEQYF
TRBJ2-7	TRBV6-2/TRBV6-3	CASSQGTFSYEQYF
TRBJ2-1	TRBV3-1	CASSQVSSGSYNEQFF
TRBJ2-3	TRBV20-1	CSAPVQGADTQYF
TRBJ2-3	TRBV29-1	CSVDGPGTDTQYF
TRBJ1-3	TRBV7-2	CASSLRTGSGNTIYF
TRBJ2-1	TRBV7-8	CASSSVTSGGNEQFF
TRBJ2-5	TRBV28	CASSLLQGVQETQYF
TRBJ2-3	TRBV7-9	CANAPSGGAVDTQYF
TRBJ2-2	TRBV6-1	CASSELKQGTGELFF
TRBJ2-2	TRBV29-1	CSVELAGGNTGELFF
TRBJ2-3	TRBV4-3	CASSQVSGAGLATDTQYF
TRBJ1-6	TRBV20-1	CSAFSFDRGGSPLHF
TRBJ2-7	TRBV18	CASSPIPPGGAYEQYF
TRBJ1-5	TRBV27	CASRGRGNQPQHF
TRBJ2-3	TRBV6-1	CASRPRRGARDTQYF
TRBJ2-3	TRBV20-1	CSARWLPTDTQYF
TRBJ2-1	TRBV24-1	CATSGGVLAGNEQFF
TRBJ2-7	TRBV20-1	CSALKIDRGLDEQYF
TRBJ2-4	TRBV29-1	CSARGNIQYF
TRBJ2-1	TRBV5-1	CASSPSSGRASLYEQFF
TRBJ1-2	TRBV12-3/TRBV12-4	CASRDVSANYGYTF
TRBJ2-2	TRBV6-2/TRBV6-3	CASSKYGAGELFF
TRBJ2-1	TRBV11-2	CASSPGLAANEQFF
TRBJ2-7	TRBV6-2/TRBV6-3	CASNQGYTLHEQYF
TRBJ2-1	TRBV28	CASRVRVAGYNEQFF
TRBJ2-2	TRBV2	CASSELRVDTGELFF
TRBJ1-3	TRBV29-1	CSVTGTGGTFGNTIYF
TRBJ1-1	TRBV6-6	CASSYLELLEAFF
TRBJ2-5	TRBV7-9	CASTHGTGKETQYF
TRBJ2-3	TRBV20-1	CSASQGSTQYF
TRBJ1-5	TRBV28	CASRSDRGNQPQHF
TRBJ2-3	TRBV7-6	CASSGRGGTDTQYF
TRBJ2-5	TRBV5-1	CASSLDPGLVVETQYF
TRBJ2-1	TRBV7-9	CASSLDLGQGDEQFF
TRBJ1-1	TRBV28	CASSRVSRGTEAFF
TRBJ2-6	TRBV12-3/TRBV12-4	CASSSGANVLTF